A single sample is the source of the 8 T cell receptor beta chains below, sequenced in a study of blood T cell repertoires in COVID-19 (dated by TCRdb to the early 2020s). The protocol used for the library was the immunoSEQ multiplex PCR assay. TCRdb mirrors the immuneACCESS table, restricted to in-frame sequences. Some clones are absent from its copies; in checked studies, under half trace to an unresolved V gene, and the reason for the others is unknown. The sample table holds a few hundred thousand clones, of which less than 90% were seen once. The biggest ten clones account for over 9.5% of the sample. The specimen sequenced was peripheral blood. The receptor set was obtained from a woman older than 75 with COVID-19, enrolled during active disease.

The chain combines TRBV6-2 or TRBV6-3 with TRBJ2-1; 9 bases line up with TRBD1. The CDR3 sequence is 15 residues long. Germline V gene sequence: CDR1 MNHEY, CDR2 SVGEGT. J gave up 4 bases and V 6 bases, and 7 bases lay outside the gene matches. The chain's CDR3 is CASSRPGTGYNEQFF. The CDR3 DNA is TGTGCCAGCAGCCGCCCCGGGACAGGGTACAATGAGCAGTTCTTC.

This clone was seen a single time. This chain uses TRBV5-8 with TRBJ2-7, with a tentative D call TRBD1 (6 bases). Germline V gives CDR1 SGHTS, CDR2 YDEGEE. CDR3 size: 14 residues. The V gene lost 2 bases and the J gene lost 3 bases, with 12 bases spanning the gap. The CDR3 reads CASSLQGRGYEQYV. The CDR3 nucleotides are TGTGCCAGCAGCTTACAGGGACGGGGCTACGAGCAGTACGTC.

This sequence joins TRBV7-2 and TRBJ1-6; 8 bases fit TRBD1. V dropped 4 bases and J dropped 7; count of bases not matched to a gene: 6. The CDR3 is made up of 15 amino acids. Germline-derived CDR1 and CDR2 are SGHTA and FQGNSA. The CDR3 DNA sequence: TGTGCCAGCAGCTCCAGGGGGCAAAGAAATTCACCCCTCCACTTT. This translates into CASSSRGQRNSPLHF.

In its sample, this clone was seen a few times. V gene TRBV29-1 combines with J gene TRBJ1-2, with 8 bases identical to TRBD1. The CDR3 spans 12 residues. Germline trimming cut 6 bases from V and 8 bases from J; bases unmatched to any gene: 8. Germline CDR1 is SQVTM and CDR2 is ANQGSEA. DNA for the CDR3: TGCAGCGTCGACAGGGGCAAAGAGGGCTACACCTTC. This codes for CSVDRGKEGYTF.

The genes are TRBV9 and TRBJ1-1; 7 bases align to TRBD1. From germline, CDR1 is SGDLS and CDR2 YYNGEE. Germline trimming cut 3 bases from V and 6 bases from J; bases unmatched to any gene: 8. This CDR3 region has 14 residues. CDR3 sequence: CASSAFGGGPEAFF. In DNA, the CDR3 is TGTGCCAGCAGCGCCTTTGGAGGGGGCCCTGAAGCTTTCTTT.

This clone has only a few counts. The chain carries TRBV24-1 and TRBJ2-1; 9 bases fit TRBD2. Germline assignment: CDR1 KGHDR and CDR2 SFDVKD. The CDR3 loop spans 17 amino acids. V was pared by 4 bases and J by 1 base, with 7 bases of the junction left unmatched. CDR3 nucleotide sequence: TGTGCCACCAGTGAGGGGGGGCTAGCGGGGTCCTACAATGAGCAGTTCTTC. This translates into CATSEGGLAGSYNEQFF.

The gene calls are TRBV27 and TRBJ1-2, with D possibly TRBD1 on 5 matching bases. The CDR3 is made up of 12 amino acids. CDR1 is MNHEY, CDR2 SMNVEV, per germline (reference sequence). The ends were cut back, 0 bases at V and 7 bases at J, with 6 bases in the middle. CDR3 sequence: CASSLSGGGYTF. The CDR3 DNA follows: TGTGCCAGCAGTTTATCGGGGGGTGGCTACACCTTC.

This clone has more than one count but fewer than ten. The chain uses TRBV3-1 (or the pseudogene TRBV3-2) and TRBJ1-5; unclear D gene. V was shortened by 0 bases and J by 5 bases, with 11 bases between the two germline ends. CDR1 LGHDT and CDR2 YNNKEL come from the germline V gene (reference sequence). The CDR3 covers 15 residues. The CDR3 DNA reads as TGTGCCAGCAGCCAAGATCTGGGCCTCCATCAGCCCCAGCATTTT. This codes for CASSQDLGLHQPQHF.